This record covers a single T cell receptor beta chain. Its antigen is undetermined. V trimming: 2 bases; J trimming: 1 base; junction bases outside the gene matches: 3. Germline-derived CDR1 and CDR2 are SGDLS and YYNGEE. The CDR3 length is 15 residues. Time point given: pretreatment peripheral blood. The entry originates in a study of PD-L1 blockade in urothelial cancer. Looking at the study overall: Patients started atezolizumab around 2014, 1,200 mg intravenously every 3 weeks. A median of approximately 150,000 T cells was found in the blood samples. Study-level points and caveats: Pretreatment peripheral blood TCR clonality that fell below the median predicted better survival among the patients studied.

Templates that were synthetic TCR analogs were spiked into each PCR. TCRdb's copy holds only in-frame clones and misses some; the assay was immunoSEQ multiplex PCR. Of some 89,000 clones listed, 85% are singletons. The TCR originated in a man in his sixties with urothelial cancer. The specimen was PBMCs, collected around atezolizumab (anti-PD-L1) treatment. The chain couples TRBV9 to TRBJ2-3, with 8 positions matching TRBD2. CDR3 loop: CASSVTSAGTDTQYF. CDR3 coding DNA: TGTGCCAGCAGCGTGACTAGCGCGGGCACAGATACGCAGTATTTT.